These 25 T cell receptor beta chains were sequenced from one sample in a study of T cell repertoires in cytomegalovirus infection. TCRdb reanalysed the reads using MiXCR and keeps one entry per CDR3 protein. The sample includes 290,000 or so distinct CDR3 sequences, over 20% seen only once; the top ten take roughly 13%. The sequenced material came from PBMCs. These receptors came from a human donor in good health (CMV status not recorded). Some clones in this sample may be carry-over from other donors' samples.

This clonotype was detected ten times or more. The chain is built from TRBV4-3 and TRBJ2-2; D might be TRBD2 (6 bases). The germline V gene has CDR1 LGHNA and CDR2 YSLEER. V lost 0 bases, J lost 3 bases, and 11 bases lay in between. This CDR3 has 16 amino acids. The CDR3 loop is CASSQEFGGDTGELFF. In nucleotides, the CDR3 is TGCGCCAGCAGCCAAGAATTCGGAGGGGACACCGGGGAGCTGTTTTTT.

The V and J genes are TRBV29-1 and TRBJ2-1; D is perhaps TRBD1 (5 bases). CDR3 length equals 13 residues. From germline, CDR1 is SQVTM and CDR2 ANQGSEA. V was shortened by 5 bases and J by 3 bases, with 11 bases between the two germline ends. The CDR3 reads CSVKPQGYNEQFF. As DNA, the CDR3 is TGCAGCGTTAAGCCGCAGGGCTACAATGAGCAGTTCTTC.

The chain has TRBV5-5 and TRBJ1-6, with 7 nucleotides matching TRBD1. V lost 3 bases, J lost 6 bases, and 6 bases stayed unmatched. The CDR3 contains 15 residues. The germline V gene encodes CDR1 SGHKS and CDR2 YYEKEE (reference sequence). The DNA of the CDR3 is TGTGCCAGCAGCTCTCTGACAGGGTCTAATTCACCCCTCCACTTT. Protein sequence: CASSSLTGSNSPLHF.

The J gene is TRBJ2-2, the V gene TRBV6-2 or TRBV6-3; 8 bases align to TRBD2. This CDR3 has 14 residues. The J segment lost 5 bases and the V segment lost 4 bases, leaving 3 bases of the junction unmatched. The germline CDR1 and CDR2 sequences are MNHEY and SVGEGT. CDR3 nucleotide sequence: TGTGCCAGCAGTTCGCAGCGGGAGACCGGGGAGCTGTTTTTT. Translation gives CASSSQRETGELFF.

This clonotype was detected many times. This rearrangement joins TRBV12-3 or TRBV12-4 to TRBJ1-1; a possible D gene is TRBD1 (5 bases). The CDR3 has 12 residues. V was pared by 3 bases and J by 7 bases, with 9 bases between. The CDR3 reads CASSFVGGEAFF. Here the CDR3 DNA reads TGTGCCAGCAGTTTCGTGGGGGGTGAAGCTTTCTTT.

This rearrangement joins TRBV5-4 to TRBJ2-6; TRBD1 aligns across 7 bases. J was trimmed by 3 bases and V by 4 bases; bases with no gene match: 13. CDR1 is SGHNT and CDR2 is YYREEE in the germline V gene (reference sequence). CDR3 size: 18 residues. The CDR3, as DNA: TGTGCCAGCAGCAAGCCGGGACAGCGAGGAAGTGGGGCCAACGTCCTGACTTTC. Translation gives CASSKPGQRGSGANVLTF.

This chain joins TRBV10-3 and TRBJ2-7; 7 nucleotides align to TRBD2. This CDR3 spans 14 amino acids. The V gene end was trimmed by 9 bases and the J gene end by 2 bases; junction bases not matched to a gene: 10. The germline V gene has CDR1 ENHRY and CDR2 SYGVKD. The CDR3, as DNA: TGTGCCATACAACTTAGCAGCGGGACCTACGAGCAGTACTTC. It yields the protein CAIQLSSGTYEQYF.

V and J are TRBV12-3 or TRBV12-4 and TRBJ2-3; 7 nucleotides match TRBD2. The V gene end was trimmed by 5 bases and the J gene end by 0 bases; junction bases not matched to a gene: 11. The CDR3 runs 17 residues. The CDR3 spells CASSRGENRPSTDTQYF. CDR3 in DNA: TGTGCCAGCAGTCGGGGGGAGAATAGGCCTAGCACAGATACGCAGTATTTT.

The sample holds a few counts of this clonotype. The chain carries TRBV6-6 and TRBJ2-7; D call uncertain. Per germline, CDR1 MNHNY and CDR2 SVGAGI (reference sequence). The CDR3 has 14 amino acids. Trimming took 0 bases from V and 5 from J, leaving 11 bases between them. In nucleotides, the CDR3 is TGTGCCAGCAGTTACTCGACGGGTAGGGACGAGCAGTACTTC. It specifies CASSYSTGRDEQYF.

The V and J genes are TRBV7-6 and TRBJ2-3; TRBD2 might be the D (5 bases). The CDR3 contains 16 residues. Germline V gene data show CDR1 as SGHVS and CDR2 as FNYEAQ. Trimming removed 3 bases at V and 0 bases at J, with 13 bases between. The CDR3 spells CASSLGSDVSTDTQYF. CDR3 DNA sequence: TGTGCCAGCAGCTTGGGGAGTGACGTAAGCACAGATACGCAGTATTTT.

This rearrangement joins TRBV20-1 to TRBJ2-5; TRBD2 might be the D (5 bases). This CDR3 comprises 14 residues. V was clipped by 3 bases and J by 0 bases, with 11 bases between them. Germline V CDR1 and CDR2: DFQATT, SNEGSKA (reference sequence). CDR3 amino acids: CSASERQYQETQYF. CDR3 DNA: TGCAGTGCTAGCGAGCGGCAGTACCAAGAGACCCAGTACTTC.

J is TRBJ2-3 and V is TRBV29-1, with 8 bases fitting TRBD1. J lost 5 bases, V lost 5 bases, and 6 bases had no gene match. Germline CDR1 SQVTM, CDR2 ANQGSEA. The CDR3 is 13 residues long. CDR3 sequence (DNA): TGCAGCGTTCGGGACAGGTCGGTAGATACGCAGTATTTT. Translated: CSVRDRSVDTQYF.

The V gene is TRBV28, the J gene TRBJ2-4, with 7 bases identical to TRBD1. The V segment lost 1 base and the J segment 3 bases; nucleotides outside the gene matches: 6. Germline V gene sequence: CDR1 MDHEN, CDR2 SYDVKM. This CDR3 is 16 amino acids long. Here the CDR3 reads CASSLSGWDSKNIQYF. Written as DNA, the CDR3 is TGTGCCAGCAGTTTATCTGGTTGGGACAGCAAAAACATTCAGTACTTC.

The chain has TRBV2 and TRBJ1-1; no reliable D call. Trimming removed 6 bases at V and 2 bases at J, with 16 bases between. Germline assignment: CDR1 SNHLY and CDR2 FYNNEI. The CDR3 extends over 15 amino acids. CDR3 in DNA: TGTGCCAGCAGAGAACTCGCGGGCGAAAACACTGAAGCTTTCTTT. This codes for CASRELAGENTEAFF.

V usage is TRBV2 and J usage is TRBJ2-2, with D perhaps matching TRBD2 (5 bases). There are 16 residues in the CDR3. V was cut by 2 bases and J by 2 bases, with 12 bases left in between. CDR1 is SNHLY, CDR2 FYNNEI, per germline. The CDR3 DNA reads TGTGCCAGCAGTGAAAGTCCGGGGTTCAACACCGGGGAGCTGTTTTTT. The encoded protein is CASSESPGFNTGELFF.

This rearrangement joins TRBV4-3 to TRBJ2-4; 7 bases fit TRBD2. The J segment lost 8 bases and the V segment lost 4 bases, leaving 5 bases of the junction unmatched. The CDR3 has 13 residues. From germline, CDR1 is LGHNA and CDR2 YSLEER. The CDR3 reads CASSRAGEDIQYF. The CDR3, as DNA: TGCGCCAGCAGCCGGGCGGGGGAGGACATTCAGTACTTC.

The chain links TRBV10-3 to TRBJ2-2; D is unclear. V was cut by 4 bases and J by 0 bases, with 12 bases left in between. CDR1 is ENHRY, CDR2 SYGVKD, per germline. The CDR3 covers 16 residues. Here the CDR3 reads CAISAGLTTNTGELFF. CDR3 sequence (DNA): TGTGCCATCAGTGCCGGGCTGACGACGAACACCGGGGAGCTGTTTTTT.

The sample holds many counts of this clonotype. The genes are TRBV7-2 and TRBJ2-1; TRBD2 aligns across 9 bases. Germline CDR1 is SGHTA and CDR2 is FQGNSA. This CDR3 is 16 amino acids long. After removal of 1 base from V and 6 bases from J, the junction contained 7 bases not matched to a gene. The CDR3, as DNA: TGTGCCAGCAGCTTAGAGGGGACTAGCACGGGCAATGAGCAGTTCTTC. Protein: CASSLEGTSTGNEQFF. Drawing the rest from reference TRBV7-2 and TRBJ2-1, the complete variable domain is GAGVSQSPSNKVTEKGKDVELRCDPISGHTALYWYRQSLGQGLEFLIYFQGNSAPDKSGLPSDRFSAERTGGSVSTLTIQRTQQEDSAVYLCASSLEGTSTGNEQFFGPGTRLTVL.

The rearrangement links TRBV6-6 to TRBJ2-5; TRBD1 might be the D (5 bases). Trimming shortened V by 6 bases and J by 2 bases, and 10 bases separated the two germline ends. CDR3 size: 13 residues. Germline CDR1 is MNHNY and CDR2 is SVGAGI (reference sequence). The CDR3 nucleotides are TGTGCCAGCAGCCCAAGACAGCAAGAGACCCAGTACTTC. It encodes CASSPRQQETQYF.

The CDR3 spells CASRGGTGGQETQYF. CDR3 nucleotides: TGTGCCAGCAGGGGGGGGACAGGGGGTCAAGAGACCCAGTACTTC. The V call is TRBV28, the J call TRBJ2-5, with TRBD1 matching over 11 bases. The CDR3 is 15 amino acids. Trimming at V came to 6 bases and at J to 2 bases, leaving 5 bases not matched to a gene. Germline-derived CDR1 and CDR2 are MDHEN and SYDVKM.

This sequence joins TRBV20-1 and TRBJ2-3; the match to TRBD2 covers 10 bases. Per the germline V gene, CDR1 is DFQATT and CDR2 is SNEGSKA (reference sequence). V lost 7 bases and J lost 4; bases outside the gene matches: 8. This CDR3 is built from 14 residues. Written as DNA, the CDR3 is TGCAGTGTTCAAGCGGGGGGGCCATCAGATACGCAGTATTTT. Amino acid sequence: CSVQAGGPSDTQYF.

Many counts were recorded for this clonotype. The rearrangement joins TRBV11-2 to TRBJ1-1, with 8 bases aligning to TRBD1. The CDR3 runs 16 residues. V shed 2 bases, J shed 0 bases, and the junction held 5 bases outside the gene matches. CDR1 and CDR2 (germline): SGHAT, FQNNGV. The CDR3 DNA is TGTGCCAGCAGCTTATTTCAGGGGGCGCTGAACACTGAAGCTTTCTTT. Translation: CASSLFQGALNTEAFF.

This clonotype is a singleton in its sample. In this CDR3 the conserved last residue, phenylalanine or tryptophan, is missing, so a read error is likely. This chain links TRBV5-4 with TRBJ2-1, with a possible D match to TRBD2 (5 bases). The length of the CDR3 is 13 residues. Germline assignment: CDR1 SGHNT and CDR2 YYREEE (reference sequence). The chain's CDR3 is CDSSLEAWDEQFL. The CDR3 DNA follows: TGTGACAGCAGCTTGGAGGCCTGGGATGAGCAGTTCTTG.

Note on this clonotype: An end of the junction does not agree with germline; a read error may underlie this. V usage is TRBV7-7 and J usage is TRBJ1-1; no definite D call. The V gene's germline CDR1 is SSHAT and CDR2 FNYEAQ (reference sequence). The CDR3 is 13 residues long. CDR3: CASSPSPALEAFF. CDR3 bases: TGTGCTAGCAGCCCGAGCCCAGCCCTTGAAGCTTTCTTT.

J is TRBJ1-2 and V is TRBV7-9; 9 bases agree with TRBD1. From germline, CDR1 is SEHNR and CDR2 FQNEAQ (reference sequence). Trimming removed 4 bases from V and 0 bases from J; junction bases left unmatched: 9. The CDR3 length is 17 residues. The CDR3, as DNA: TGTGCCAGCAGCTCGCTCGGGACAGGGCTAGCTAACTATGGCTACACCTTC. This translates into CASSSLGTGLANYGYTF.